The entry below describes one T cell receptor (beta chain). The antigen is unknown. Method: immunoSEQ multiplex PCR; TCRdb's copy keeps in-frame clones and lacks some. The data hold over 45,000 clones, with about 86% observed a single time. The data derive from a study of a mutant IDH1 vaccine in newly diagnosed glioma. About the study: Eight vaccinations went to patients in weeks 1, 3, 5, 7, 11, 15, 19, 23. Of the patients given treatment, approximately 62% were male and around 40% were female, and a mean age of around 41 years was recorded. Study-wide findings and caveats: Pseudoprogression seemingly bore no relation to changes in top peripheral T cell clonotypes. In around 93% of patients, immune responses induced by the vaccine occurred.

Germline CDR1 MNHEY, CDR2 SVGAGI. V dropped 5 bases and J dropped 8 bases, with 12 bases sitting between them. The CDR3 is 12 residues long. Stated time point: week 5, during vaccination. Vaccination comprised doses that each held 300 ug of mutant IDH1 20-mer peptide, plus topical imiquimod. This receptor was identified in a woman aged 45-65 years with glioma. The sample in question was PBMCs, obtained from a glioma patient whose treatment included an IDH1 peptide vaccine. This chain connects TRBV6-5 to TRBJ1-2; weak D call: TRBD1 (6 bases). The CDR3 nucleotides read TGTGCCAGCAGTAACGCAGGGGAAGGCTACACCTTC. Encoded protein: CASSNAGEGYTF.